The present T cell receptor beta chain was sequenced within a study of blood T cell repertoires in COVID-19. As for the study in general: The United States, Italy and Spain were the sources of the acute and convalescent COVID-19 samples. Nucleic acid was either cDNA or gDNA, and it came from T cells, B-cell-depleted T cells, or PBMCs.

In the original analysis: Estimates of nucleated cell counts were drawn from the amplification of reference gene primers. Data came from immunoSEQ multiplex PCR; TCRdb stores just in-frame clones and leaves some out. V, J and clone size were drawn from that table, and D and trimming were deduced from the DNA. The table has under 200,000 clones, 80% to 85% seen once. Seattle-derived patients entered the study during active infection and were followed longitudinally. The CDR3 is 14 residues long. Germline V gene lookup returns CDR1 MNHEY and CDR2 SMNVEV (reference sequence). V lost 2 bases to trimming and J lost 7 bases, with 14 bases between them.

The sample was peripheral blood. The chain uses TRBV27 and TRBJ1-1, with no clear D. The source of this sequence is a woman in her seventies with COVID-19, enrolled during active disease. This chain's CDR3 is CASSLTTRMGEAFF. The CDR3 coding sequence is TGTGCCAGCAGTTTAACTACGAGGATGGGTGAAGCTTTCTTT.